The 20 T cell receptor beta chains below come from one sample, sequenced in a study of long-term antiretroviral therapy in people with HIV. They ran version v3.0 of the immunoSEQ assay at survey level. Measured with immunoSEQ multiplex PCR; TCRdb has only the in-frame clones, and not every one. The sample has 5,000 to 7,500 clones; roughly 88% are singletons. The sequencing here drew on unsorted PBMCs, taken 3.7 years after starting antiretroviral therapy. The source is a woman in her forties or fifties with HIV.

The J gene is TRBJ2-5, the V gene TRBV11-1; tentative D call: TRBD1 (6 bases). The V gene's germline CDR1 is SGHAT and CDR2 FQDESV (reference sequence). V dropped 6 bases and J dropped 2 bases, with 10 bases sitting between them. CDR3 length: 13 residues. This CDR3 is CASSSGVQETQYF. The CDR3 nucleotides are TGTGCCAGCAGTTCAGGGGTACAAGAGACCCAGTACTTC.

The V gene is TRBV5-8, the J gene TRBJ2-5; TRBD2 matches at 9 bases. Losses at the gene ends were 4 bases for V and 5 bases for J; bases not matched to a gene: 12. The germline V gene has CDR1 SGHTS and CDR2 YDEGEE. The CDR3 is made up of 16 amino acids. The CDR3 loop reads CASSPSGTRGWETQYF. The CDR3 nucleotides read TGTGCCAGCAGCCCTAGCGGGACCCGGGGTTGGGAGACCCAGTACTTC.

This clone appeared once. The V call is TRBV6-5, the J call TRBJ1-4; weak D call: TRBD1 (6 bases). CDR3 length equals 15 residues. From germline, CDR1 is MNHEY and CDR2 SVGAGI. Deletions cut 0 bases from V and 7 bases from J, with 12 bases between. CDR3: CASSYSPQGGEKLFF. CDR3 nucleotide sequence: TGTGCCAGCAGTTACTCCCCACAGGGAGGTGAAAAACTGTTTTTT.

This chain connects TRBV7-2 to TRBJ2-3; 10 bases are shared with TRBD2. CDR1 and CDR2 from the germline V gene are SGHTA and FQGNSA. V trimming: 5 bases; J trimming: 12 bases; junction bases outside the gene matches: 8. The CDR3 contains 13 residues. This chain's CDR3 is CASSGVSGRSQYF. CDR3 bases: TGTGCCAGCAGCGGAGTTAGCGGGAGGTCCCAGTATTTT.

The J gene is TRBJ1-2, the V gene TRBV29-1; weak D call: TRBD1 (5 bases). The CDR3 is 12 residues long. Germline V CDR1 and CDR2: SQVTM, ANQGSEA. The V end was cut by 4 bases, the J end by 9 bases, with 15 bases between. CDR3: CSVASALGRYTF. Here the CDR3 DNA reads TGCAGCGTTGCAAGTGCTCTGGGGCGCTACACCTTC. Based on the CDR3 plus reference TRBV29-1 and TRBJ1-2, the full variable domain is SAVISQKPSRDICQRGTSLTIQCQVDSQVTMMFWYRQQPGQSLTLIATANQGSEATYESGFVIDKFPISRPNLTFSTLTVSNMSPEDSSIYLCSVASALGRYTFGSGTRLTVV.

This chain connects TRBV6-1 to TRBJ2-7, with 7 nucleotides matching TRBD1. The CDR3 has 14 residues. Germline V CDR1 and CDR2: MNHNS, SASEGT. Trimming removed 6 bases from V and 2 bases from J; junction bases left unmatched: 7. The CDR3 sequence is CASSQPGQPYEQYF. For the CDR3, the DNA is TGTGCCAGCAGCCAACCGGGACAGCCCTACGAGCAGTACTTC.

The gene calls are TRBV18 and TRBJ2-5; maybe TRBD2 (5 bases). Trimming pared 3 bases from V and 3 bases from J, leaving 8 bases between. CDR3 length: 13 residues. Per germline, CDR1 KGHSH and CDR2 LQKENI. The CDR3 is CASSPGVEETQYF. The DNA of the CDR3 is TGTGCCAGCTCACCGGGAGTGGAAGAGACCCAGTACTTC.

This clone was seen once. The chain carries TRBV7-9 and TRBJ1-1, with D hard to call. The ends were cut back, 3 bases at V and 3 bases at J, with 5 bases in the middle. Germline values: CDR1 SEHNR, CDR2 FQNEAQ (reference sequence). This CDR3 has 12 residues. CDR3 DNA sequence: TGTGCCAGCAGCTTTATGGACACTGAAGCTTTCTTT. The encoded protein is CASSFMDTEAFF.

The chain employs TRBV9 and TRBJ2-6; tentative D call: TRBD2 (7 bases). The CDR3 is made up of 17 amino acids. Trimming took off 0 bases at V and 7 bases at J, with 17 bases between the two ends. Germline V gene sequence: CDR1 SGDLS, CDR2 YYNGEE. The DNA of the CDR3 is TGTGCCAGCAGCGTAGCGGGCAGGGGAGGGGGAGCCAACGTCCTGACTTTC. Protein sequence: CASSVAGRGGGANVLTF.

This chain connects TRBV7-7 to TRBJ2-1; 8 positions agree with TRBD2. This CDR3 has 15 amino acids. Germline CDR1 SSHAT, CDR2 FNYEAQ (reference sequence). V dropped 9 bases and J dropped 4; count of bases not matched to a gene: 11. The CDR3, as DNA: TGTGCCAGTAAACCTCTTAGCGGGGTTTACAATGAGCAGTTCTTC. Translation: CASKPLSGVYNEQFF.

The chain employs TRBV6-1 and TRBJ1-3; TRBD1 aligns across 10 bases. Germline values: CDR1 MNHNS, CDR2 SASEGT. The CDR3 extends over 17 amino acids. With V trimmed by 4 bases and J by 2 bases, 8 bases remained unmatched. In nucleotides, the CDR3 is TGTGCCAGCAGTGCACCGGGACAGGGGCCAACTGGAAACACCATATATTTT. Translated, it gives CASSAPGQGPTGNTIYF.

Only one count was recorded for this clone. The chain is built from TRBV6-5 and TRBJ2-1; 12 bases match TRBD2. The V and J ends lost 5 bases and 9 bases, in that order; junction bases with no gene match: 2. There are 13 residues in the CDR3. The germline gives CDR1 MNHEY, CDR2 SVGAGI. The CDR3 nucleotides are TGTGCCAGCAGTGAGACTAGCGGGAGTGAGCAGTTCTTC. This sequence encodes CASSETSGSEQFF.

J is TRBJ2-3 and V is TRBV10-3, with 8 nucleotides matching TRBD2. In germline, CDR1 is ENHRY, CDR2 SYGVKD. Losses at the gene ends were 11 bases for V and 0 bases for J; bases not matched to a gene: 7. The CDR3 runs 14 residues. CDR3 nucleotide sequence: TGTGCCGGAATAGCGGGGCTCAGCACAGATACGCAGTATTTT. Its translation is CAGIAGLSTDTQYF.

In its sample, this clone was seen once. V gene TRBV15 combines with J gene TRBJ1-1; D is ambiguous. Germline V gene lookup returns CDR1 LNHNV and CDR2 YYDKDF (reference sequence). The CDR3 runs to 12 residues. The germline V and J ends were trimmed by 3 bases and 0 bases, with 2 bases remaining between them. CDR3: CATSSMNTEAFF. Written as DNA, the CDR3 is TGTGCCACCAGCAGTATGAACACTGAAGCTTTCTTT.

This chain connects TRBV10-3 to TRBJ2-1; D is unclear. Germline loops: CDR1 ENHRY, CDR2 SYGVKD. There are 14 residues in the CDR3. Trimming took 0 bases from V and 9 from J, leaving 12 bases between them. The CDR3 nucleotides are TGTGCCATCAGTGAGTCCGGGTATTTCGGTGAGCAGTTCTTC. As protein: CAISESGYFGEQFF.

V gene TRBV5-1 combines with J gene TRBJ2-1; D gene unclear. V gave up 3 bases and J gave up 1 base, with 5 bases separating them. The CDR3 is 13 residues long. The germline V gene encodes CDR1 SGHRS and CDR2 YFSETQ. The CDR3 loop is CASSSPSYNEQFF. The CDR3 DNA reads as TGCGCCAGCAGCTCCCCTTCCTACAATGAGCAGTTCTTC.

V usage is TRBV6-5 and J usage is TRBJ1-5; 7 nucleotides agree with TRBD1. The CDR3 totals 14 residues. The V gene's germline CDR1 is MNHEY and CDR2 SVGAGI. Losses at the gene ends were 0 bases for V and 7 bases for J; bases not matched to a gene: 3. CDR3 in amino acids: CASSYSTGSQPQHF. DNA for the CDR3: TGTGCCAGCAGTTACTCGACAGGGAGCCAGCCCCAGCATTTT.

The J gene is TRBJ2-7, the V gene TRBV5-3; 9 nucleotides align to TRBD1. TRBV5-3 is given ORF status, its function remaining uncertain. The CDR3 runs 16 residues. With V trimmed by 1 base and J by 5 bases, 10 bases remained unmatched. The CDR3 loop is CARSLTPGQGEDEQYF. In nucleotides, the CDR3 is TGTGCCAGAAGCTTGACCCCGGGACAGGGAGAGGACGAGCAGTACTTC.

The chain couples TRBV28 to TRBJ1-1; possibly TRBD1 for D (6 bases). CDR3 length: 14 amino acids. Trimming cost V 3 bases and J 5 bases, with 13 bases left between them. Germline assignment: CDR1 MDHEN and CDR2 SYDVKM. CDR3 in DNA: TGTGCCAGCAGTTTCAGGGGCCCCTGGACTGAAGCTTTCTTT. Translation gives CASSFRGPWTEAFF.

The rearrangement joins TRBV30 to TRBJ2-1; possible D gene TRBD1, 5 bases. The CDR3 extends over 15 amino acids. The germline V gene encodes CDR1 GTSNPN and CDR2 SVGIG (reference sequence). With 0 bases removed from V and 2 bases from J, the gap between germline ends came to 11 bases. Here the CDR3 DNA reads TGTGCCTGGAGTGTAGCAGGGATGCCCTACAATGAGCAGTTCTTC. Translated, it gives CAWSVAGMPYNEQFF.